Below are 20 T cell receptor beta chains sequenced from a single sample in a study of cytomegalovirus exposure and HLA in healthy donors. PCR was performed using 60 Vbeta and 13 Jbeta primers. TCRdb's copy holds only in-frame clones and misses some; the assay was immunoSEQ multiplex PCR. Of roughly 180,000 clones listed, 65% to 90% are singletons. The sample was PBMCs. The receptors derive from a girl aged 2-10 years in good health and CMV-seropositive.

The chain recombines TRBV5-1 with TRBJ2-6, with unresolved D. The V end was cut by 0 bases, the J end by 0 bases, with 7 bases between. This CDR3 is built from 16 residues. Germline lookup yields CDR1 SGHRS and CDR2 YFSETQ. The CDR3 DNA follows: TGCGCCAGCAGCTTGGTTCTCAGCTCTGGGGCCAACGTCCTGACTTTC. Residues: CASSLVLSSGANVLTF. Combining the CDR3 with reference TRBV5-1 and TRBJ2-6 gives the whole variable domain KAGVTQTPRYLIKTRGQQVTLSCSPISGHRSVSWYQQTPGQGLQFLFEYFSETQRNKGNFPGRFSGRQFSNSRSEMNVSTLELGDSALYLCASSLVLSSGANVLTFGAGSRLTVL.

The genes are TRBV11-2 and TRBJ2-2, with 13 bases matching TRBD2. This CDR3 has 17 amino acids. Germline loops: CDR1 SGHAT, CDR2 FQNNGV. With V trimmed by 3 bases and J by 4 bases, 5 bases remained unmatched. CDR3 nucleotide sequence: TGTGCCAGCAGCTTTGGGACTAGCGGGGCCATCACCGGGGAGCTGTTTTTT. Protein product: CASSFGTSGAITGELFF.

The CDR3 loop is CASSEGTSVYTDTQYF. The CDR3 DNA is TGCGCCAGCAGTGAAGGGACTAGCGTATACACAGATACGCAGTATTTT. The chain has TRBV10-2 and TRBJ2-3; 10 bases agree with TRBD2. Per the germline V gene, CDR1 is WSHSY and CDR2 is SAAADI. The CDR3 covers 16 residues. The V and J ends lost 3 bases and 2 bases, in that order; junction bases with no gene match: 5.

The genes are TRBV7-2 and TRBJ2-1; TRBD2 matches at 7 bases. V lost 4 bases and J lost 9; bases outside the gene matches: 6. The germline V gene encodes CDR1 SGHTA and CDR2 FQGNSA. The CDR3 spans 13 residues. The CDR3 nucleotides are TGTGCCAGCAGCTATTCACTAGCGCGTGAGCAGTTCTTC. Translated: CASSYSLAREQFF.

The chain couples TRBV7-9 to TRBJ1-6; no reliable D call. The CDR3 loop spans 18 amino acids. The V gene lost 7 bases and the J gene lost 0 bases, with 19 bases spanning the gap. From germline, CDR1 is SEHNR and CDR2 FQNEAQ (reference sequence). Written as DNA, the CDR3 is TGTGCCAGCATCATTGGACTAGACGAAAGCTCCTATAATTCACCCCTCCACTTT. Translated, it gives CASIIGLDESSYNSPLHF.

CDR3 coding DNA: TGCGCCAGCAGCGACGACAGGGTACGGGGAATGAACACTGAAGCTTTCTTT. Translation: CASSDDRVRGMNTEAFF. J is TRBJ1-1 and V is TRBV5-1, with 7 bases matching TRBD1. The V gene end was trimmed by 4 bases and the J gene end by 0 bases; junction bases not matched to a gene: 12. Germline V lookup: CDR1 SGHRS, CDR2 YFSETQ. This CDR3 contains 17 residues.

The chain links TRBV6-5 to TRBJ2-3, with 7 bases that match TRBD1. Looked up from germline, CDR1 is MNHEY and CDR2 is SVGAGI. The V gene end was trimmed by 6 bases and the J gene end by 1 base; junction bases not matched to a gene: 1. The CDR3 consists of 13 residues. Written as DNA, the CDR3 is TGTGCCAGCAGAGGGGGCGGCACAGATACGCAGTATTTT. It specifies CASRGGGTDTQYF.

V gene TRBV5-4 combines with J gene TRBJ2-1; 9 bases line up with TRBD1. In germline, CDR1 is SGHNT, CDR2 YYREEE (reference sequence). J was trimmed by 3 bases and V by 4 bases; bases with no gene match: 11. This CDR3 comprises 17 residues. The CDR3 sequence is CASSPPNRDRDYNEQFF. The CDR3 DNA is TGTGCCAGCAGCCCGCCCAATCGGGACAGGGACTACAATGAGCAGTTCTTC.

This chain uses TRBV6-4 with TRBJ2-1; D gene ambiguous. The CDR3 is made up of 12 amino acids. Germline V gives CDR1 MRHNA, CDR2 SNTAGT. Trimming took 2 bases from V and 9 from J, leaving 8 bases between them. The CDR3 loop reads CASSDGWSEQFF. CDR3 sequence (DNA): TGTGCCAGCAGTGACGGTTGGAGTGAGCAGTTCTTC.

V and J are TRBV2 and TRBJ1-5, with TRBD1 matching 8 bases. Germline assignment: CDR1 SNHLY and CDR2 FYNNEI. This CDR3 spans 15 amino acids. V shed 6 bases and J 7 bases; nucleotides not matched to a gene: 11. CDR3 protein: CASRLSTGVGQPQHF. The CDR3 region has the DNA TGTGCCAGCAGACTCTCGACAGGGGTCGGGCAGCCCCAGCATTTT.

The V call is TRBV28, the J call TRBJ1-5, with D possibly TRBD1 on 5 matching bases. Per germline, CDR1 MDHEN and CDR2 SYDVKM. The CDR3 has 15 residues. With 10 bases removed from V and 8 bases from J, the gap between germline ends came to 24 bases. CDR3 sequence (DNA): TGTGCCACCCAAGGGGAGGTCCTTAGGATTGAGCCCCAGCATTTT. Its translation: CATQGEVLRIEPQHF.

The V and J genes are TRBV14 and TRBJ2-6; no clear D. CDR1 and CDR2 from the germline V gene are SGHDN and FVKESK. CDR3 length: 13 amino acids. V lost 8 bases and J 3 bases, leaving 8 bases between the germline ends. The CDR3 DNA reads TGTGCCAGCCGACTTAGTGGGGCCAACGTCCTGACTTTC. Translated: CASRLSGANVLTF.

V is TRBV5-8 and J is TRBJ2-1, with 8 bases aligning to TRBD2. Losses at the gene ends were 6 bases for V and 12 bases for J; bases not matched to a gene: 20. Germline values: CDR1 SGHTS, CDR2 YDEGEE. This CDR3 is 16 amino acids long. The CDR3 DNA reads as TGTGCCAGCAACGCCCTACTAGCGGTTCACTCCAACTCGCAGTTCTTC. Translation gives CASNALLAVHSNSQFF.

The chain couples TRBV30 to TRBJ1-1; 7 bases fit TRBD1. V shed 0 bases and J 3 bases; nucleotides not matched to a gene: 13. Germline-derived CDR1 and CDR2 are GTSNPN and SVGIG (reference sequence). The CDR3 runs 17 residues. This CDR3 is CAWSVPPYRGWDTEAFF. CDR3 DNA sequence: TGTGCCTGGAGTGTACCCCCGTACAGGGGCTGGGACACTGAAGCTTTCTTT.

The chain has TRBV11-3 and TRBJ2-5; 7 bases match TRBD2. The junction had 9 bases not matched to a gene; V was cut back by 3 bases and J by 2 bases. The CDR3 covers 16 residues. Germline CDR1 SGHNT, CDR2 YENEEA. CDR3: CASSFPSRDYQETQYF. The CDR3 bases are TGTGCCAGCAGCTTCCCGTCCCGGGACTATCAAGAGACCCAGTACTTC.

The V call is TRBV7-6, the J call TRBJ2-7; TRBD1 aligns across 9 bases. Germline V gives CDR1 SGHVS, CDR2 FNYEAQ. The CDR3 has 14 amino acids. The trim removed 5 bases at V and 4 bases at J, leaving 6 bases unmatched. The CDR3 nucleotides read TGTGCCAGCAGCCCCACAGGGGGCCCTTACGAGCAGTACTTC. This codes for CASSPTGGPYEQYF. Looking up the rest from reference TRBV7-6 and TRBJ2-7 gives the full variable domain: GAGVSQSPRYKVTKRGQDVALRCDPISGHVSLYWYRQALGQGPEFLTYFNYEAQQDKSGLPNDRFSAERPEGSISTLTIQRTEQRDSAMYRCASSPTGGPYEQYFGPGTRLTVT.

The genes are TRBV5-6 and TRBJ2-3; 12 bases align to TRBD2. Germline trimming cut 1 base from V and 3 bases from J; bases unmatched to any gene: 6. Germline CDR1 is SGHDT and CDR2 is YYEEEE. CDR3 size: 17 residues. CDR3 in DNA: TGTGCCAGCAGCTTGAGACTAGCGGGGGATGTGACAGATACGCAGTATTTT. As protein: CASSLRLAGDVTDTQYF.

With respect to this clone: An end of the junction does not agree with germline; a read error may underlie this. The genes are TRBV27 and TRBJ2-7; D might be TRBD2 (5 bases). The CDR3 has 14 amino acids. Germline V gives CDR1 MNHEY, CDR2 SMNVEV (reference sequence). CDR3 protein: CVSSLSPRESEQYF. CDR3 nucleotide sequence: TGTGTCAGCAGTTTATCCCCTAGGGAGTCCGAGCAGTACTTC.

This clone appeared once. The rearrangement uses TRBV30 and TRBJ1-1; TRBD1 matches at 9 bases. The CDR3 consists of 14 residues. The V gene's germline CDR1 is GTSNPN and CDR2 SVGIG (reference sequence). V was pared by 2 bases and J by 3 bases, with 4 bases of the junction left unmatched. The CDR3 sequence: CAWSLTGGYTEAFF. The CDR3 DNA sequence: TGTGCCTGGAGTCTGACAGGGGGGTACACTGAAGCTTTCTTT.

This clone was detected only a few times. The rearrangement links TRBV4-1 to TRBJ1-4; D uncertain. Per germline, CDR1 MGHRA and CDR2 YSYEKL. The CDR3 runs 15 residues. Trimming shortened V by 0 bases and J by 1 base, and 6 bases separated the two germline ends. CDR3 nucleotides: TGCGCCAGCAGCCAAGACGGGAGAACTAATGAAAAACTGTTTTTT. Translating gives CASSQDGRTNEKLFF.